A selection of T cell receptor beta chains follows, all from one sample in a study of T cell repertoires in aging, cancer and after chemotherapy. TCRdb reprocessed the multiplex PCR reads via MiXCR and lists one record per CDR3 protein. The sample contains roughly 840 distinct CDR3 sequences, 20% to 25% of which appear only once. The sequenced material came from blood. The source is a human donor with a solid tumor. CDR3s include the opening cysteine and the closing phenylalanine or tryptophan. D genes are given only for firm matches. Expanded clones get a size class; other rows say once, few or many, or leave the size out.

>TRBV5-1|-|TRBD2|TRBJ2-3
CASSLVSGGSTDTQYF
TGCGCCAGCAGCTTGGTCAGCGGGGGTAGCACAGATACGCAGTATTTT
>TRBV5-1|-|-|TRBJ1-2
CASSSTFGGAQGGYTF
TGCGCCAGCAGCTCTACGTTTGGAGGGGCACAGGGCGGCTACACCTTC
>TRBV19|few|-|TRBJ1-4
CASTQRYSVATNEKLFF
TGTGCCAGTACTCAACGGTACTCAGTGGCAACTAATGAAAAACTGTTTTTT
>TRBV19|large|-|TRBJ1-2
CASSIQGPNYGYTF
TGTGCCAGTAGTATACAGGGCCCTAACTATGGCTACACCTTC
>TRBV4-1|-|TRBD1|TRBJ2-7
CASSQVSAGGSYEQYF
TGCGCCAGCAGCCAAGTTTCAGCAGGGGGCTCCTACGAGCAGTACTTC
>TRBV24-1|medium-sized|-|TRBJ2-6
CATSSRSGANVLTF
TGTGCCACCAGTTCACGATCTGGGGCCAACGTCCTGACTTTC
>TRBV11-3|few|TRBD2|TRBJ2-1
CASSFSGGSVSEQFF
TGTGCCAGCAGCTTTAGCGGGGGGTCAGTAAGTGAGCAGTTCTTC
>TRBV29-1|large|-|TRBJ2-1
CSVEVGNEQFF
TGCAGCGTTGAGGTCGGGAATGAGCAGTTCTTC
>TRBV7-6|medium-sized|TRBD2|TRBJ2-1
CASTAKAGGRSNEQFF
TGTGCCAGCACCGCGAAAGCGGGAGGCCGAAGCAATGAGCAGTTCTTC
>TRBV12-3/TRBV12-4|large|TRBD1|TRBJ1-1
CASSPPGQAAFF
TGTGCCAGCAGTCCACCGGGACAGGCCGCTTTCTTT